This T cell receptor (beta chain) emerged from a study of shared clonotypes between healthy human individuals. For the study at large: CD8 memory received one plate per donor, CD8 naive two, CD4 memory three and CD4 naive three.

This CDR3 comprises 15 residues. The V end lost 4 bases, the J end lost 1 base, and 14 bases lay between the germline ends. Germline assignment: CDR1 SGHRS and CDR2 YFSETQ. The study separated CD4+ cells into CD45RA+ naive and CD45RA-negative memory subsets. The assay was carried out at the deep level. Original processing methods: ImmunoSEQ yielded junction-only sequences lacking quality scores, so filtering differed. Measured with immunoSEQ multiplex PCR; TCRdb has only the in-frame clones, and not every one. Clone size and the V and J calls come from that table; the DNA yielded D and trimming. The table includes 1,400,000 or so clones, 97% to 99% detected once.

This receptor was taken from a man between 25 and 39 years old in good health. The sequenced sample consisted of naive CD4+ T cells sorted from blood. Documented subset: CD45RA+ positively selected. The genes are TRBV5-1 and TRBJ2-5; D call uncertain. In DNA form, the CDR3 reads TGCGCCAGCAGCGATTTGCGTAGAGGCCAAGAGACCCAGTACTTC. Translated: CASSDLRRGQETQYF.